This T cell receptor (beta chain) emerged from a study of blood T cell repertoires in COVID-19. Turning to the study itself: Specimens from acute and convalescent COVID-19 originated in the United States, Italy and Spain.

The V gene lost 2 bases and the J gene lost 2 bases, with 10 bases spanning the gap. The germline gives CDR1 MNHEY, CDR2 SVGAGI. The CDR3 extends over 15 amino acids. Assay: immunoSEQ multiplex PCR; the TCRdb copy retains only in-frame clones and omits some. The sample has 90,000 to 150,000 clones, 85% to 90% seen once. Sequenced input: peripheral blood. The V call is TRBV6-5, the J call TRBJ1-3; D is ambiguous. The TCR sequence derives from a woman in her forties or fifties with acute or convalescent COVID-19. The CDR3: CASSYEGNPGNTIYF. The CDR3, as DNA: TGTGCCAGCAGTTACGAGGGTAACCCTGGAAACACCATATATTTT.